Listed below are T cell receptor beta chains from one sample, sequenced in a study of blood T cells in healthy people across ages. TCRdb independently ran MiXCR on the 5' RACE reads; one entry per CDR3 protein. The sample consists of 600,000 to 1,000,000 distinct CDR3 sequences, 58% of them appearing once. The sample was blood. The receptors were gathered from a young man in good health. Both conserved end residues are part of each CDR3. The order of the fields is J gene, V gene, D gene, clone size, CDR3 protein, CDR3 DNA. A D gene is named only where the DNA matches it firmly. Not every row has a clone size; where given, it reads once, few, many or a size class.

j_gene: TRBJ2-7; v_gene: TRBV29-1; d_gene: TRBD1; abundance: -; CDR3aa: CSVENDREAYNEQYF; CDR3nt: TGCAGCGTTGAAAATGACAGGGAAGCCTACAATGAGCAGTACTTC
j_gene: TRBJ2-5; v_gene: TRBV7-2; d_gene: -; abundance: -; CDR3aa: CASSPSAGIQETQYF; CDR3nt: TGTGCCAGCAGCCCCTCGGCGGGTATCCAAGAGACCCAGTACTTC
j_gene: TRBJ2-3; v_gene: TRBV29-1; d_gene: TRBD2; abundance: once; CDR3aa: CSAGTGRDTQYF; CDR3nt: TGCAGCGCCGGGACCGGGAGGGATACGCAGTATTTT
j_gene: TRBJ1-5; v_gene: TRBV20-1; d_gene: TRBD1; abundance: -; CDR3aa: CSAQRQGDQPQHF; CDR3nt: TGCAGTGCCCAAAGACAGGGAGACCAGCCCCAGCATTTT
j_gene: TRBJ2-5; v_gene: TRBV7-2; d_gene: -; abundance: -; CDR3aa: CASSLRGRKTQYF; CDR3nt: TGTGCCAGCAGCTTACGGGGGAGAAAGACCCAGTACTTC
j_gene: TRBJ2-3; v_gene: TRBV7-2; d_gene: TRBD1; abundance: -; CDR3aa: CASSLRDRDADTQYF; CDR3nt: TGTGCCAGCAGCTTAAGAGACAGGGACGCAGATACGCAGTATTTT
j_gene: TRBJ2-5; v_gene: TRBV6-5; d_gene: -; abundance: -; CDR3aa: CASKPSTWGETQYF; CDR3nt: TGTGCCAGCAAACCGTCTACCTGGGGGGAGACCCAGTACTTC
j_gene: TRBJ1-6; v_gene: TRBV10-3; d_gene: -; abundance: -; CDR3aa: CAISIASIGSSSYNSPLHF; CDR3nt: TGTGCCATCAGCATTGCCTCGATAGGGTCAAGCTCCTATAATTCACCCCTCCACTTT
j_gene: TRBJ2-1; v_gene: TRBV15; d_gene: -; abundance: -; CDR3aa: CATSREAGYYNEQFF; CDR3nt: TGTGCCACCAGCAGAGAGGCAGGGTATTACAATGAGCAGTTCTTC
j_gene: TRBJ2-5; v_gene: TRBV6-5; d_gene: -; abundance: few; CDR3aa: CASKTRERVQTQYF; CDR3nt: TGTGCCAGCAAAACCCGGGAGAGGGTACAGACCCAGTACTTC
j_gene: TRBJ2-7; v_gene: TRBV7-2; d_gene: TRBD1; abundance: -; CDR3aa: CASSYIPRQGGYEQYF; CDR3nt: TGTGCCAGCAGTTATATCCCAAGACAGGGGGGATACGAGCAGTACTTC
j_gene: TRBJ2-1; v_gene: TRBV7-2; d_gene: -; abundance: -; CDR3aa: CVSSLDYQGYNEQFF; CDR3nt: TGTGTCAGCAGCTTAGATTATCAGGGGTACAATGAGCAGTTCTTC
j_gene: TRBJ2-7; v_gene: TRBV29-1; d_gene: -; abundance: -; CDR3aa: CSVERGIRAYGQYF; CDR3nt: TGCAGCGTTGAGCGGGGTATCAGAGCCTACGGGCAGTACTTC